These 2 T cell receptor beta chains originate from one sample sequenced in a study of cytomegalovirus exposure and HLA in healthy donors. PCR involved 60 Vbeta and 13 Jbeta primers. Using immunoSEQ multiplex PCR, the repertoire was profiled, and TCRdb retains in-frame clones only, with some absent. Among 150,000 to 200,000 clones listed, 80% to 85% were seen once. Sequencing was carried out using PBMCs. These receptors all come from a man aged 45-65 years in good health and CMV-seropositive.

V and J are TRBV11-2 and TRBJ2-3; 9 bases match TRBD2. This CDR3 spans 16 amino acids. CDR1 and CDR2 (germline): SGHAT, FQNNGV. The trim removed 10 bases at V and 1 base at J, leaving 12 bases unmatched. CDR3 residues: CATRVPSGTGTDTQYF. The CDR3 DNA sequence: TGTGCCACCCGAGTCCCTAGCGGGACGGGCACAGATACGCAGTATTTT.

The chain uses TRBV28 and TRBJ2-2; D perhaps matches TRBD2 (7 bases). This CDR3 has 15 amino acids. The germline gives CDR1 MDHEN, CDR2 SYDVKM. Trimming shortened V by 3 bases and J by 1 base, and 9 bases separated the two germline ends. CDR3 bases: TGTGCCAGCAGTTTGCGGGGGCTGAACACCGGGGAGCTGTTTTTT. Amino acid sequence: CASSLRGLNTGELFF.